This is a list of T cell receptor beta chains from one sample in a study of shared clonotypes between healthy human individuals. Produced via immunoSEQ multiplex PCR; TCRdb's table is partial and in-frame only. The data hold a few million clones, with over 90% observed a single time. Material: naive CD4+ T cells from PBMCs. These receptors originate from a man aged 18 to 30 in good health. Some clones in this sample may be carry-over from other donors' samples. Each CDR3 is given with its conserved first and last residue. Fields, in order: V gene, D gene, J gene, clone size, CDR3 DNA, CDR3 protein. The D gene is left open where the match is weak. The size of a clone is reported for some rows only, either as once, few or many, or as a class for expanded clones.

TRBV6-5	-	TRBJ2-5	-	TGTGCCAGCAGTTACTCGCTAGCTTTATGGGAGACCCAGTACTTC	CASSYSLALWETQYF
TRBV9	TRBD2	TRBJ2-7	once	TGTGCCAGCAGCGTAGGTGCGGGAGGCAACTACGAGCAGTACTTC	CASSVGAGGNYEQYF
TRBV5-1	-	TRBJ1-2	-	TGCGCCAGCAGCTTGGTAACAGGAACTAACTATGGCTACACCTTC	CASSLVTGTNYGYTF
TRBV2	TRBD2	TRBJ2-7	-	TGTGCCAGCAGTGAAGTGGGGCTAGCGGGAGAGCAGTACTTC	CASSEVGLAGEQYF
TRBV18	-	TRBJ1-1	-	TGTGCCAGCTCACTCGACAAGAACACTGAAGCTTTCTTT	CASSLDKNTEAFF
TRBV4-3	TRBD2	TRBJ2-7	-	TGCGCCAGCAGCGCTCAGGTCACTAGCGGGGTAGAAACCTACGAGCAGTACTTC	CASSAQVTSGVETYEQYF
TRBV5-1	-	TRBJ2-7	-	TGCGCCAGCAGCTTGGAGGCCCGCCACTACGAGCAGTACTTC	CASSLEARHYEQYF
TRBV6-5	-	TRBJ1-2	-	TGTGCCAGCAGTTACGCCAGAAGCTCAAATGGCTACACCTTC	CASSYARSSNGYTF
TRBV4-2	TRBD2	TRBJ2-7	-	TGTGCCAGCAGCCGCGGACTAGCGGCTTCCTACGAGCAGTACTTC	CASSRGLAASYEQYF
TRBV9	TRBD2	TRBJ2-1	-	TGTGCCAGCAGCCACGGGGGACTAGCGGGTTACAATGAGCAGTTCTTC	CASSHGGLAGYNEQFF
TRBV30	TRBD2	TRBJ2-1	once	TGTGCCTGGCAGGGAGGGACCTACGGTGAGCAGTTCTTC	CAWQGGTYGEQFF
TRBV30	-	TRBJ1-4	-	TGTGCCTGGAGTGTACTCGTAGGATTTACTAATGAAAAACTGCTTTTT	CAWSVLVGFTNEKLLF
TRBV18	-	TRBJ2-2	once	TGTGCCAGCTCACCGGGACCGGGGGAGCTGTTTTTT	CASSPGPGELFF
TRBV6-6	-	TRBJ1-5	-	TGTGCCAGCAGTCCCTTAAGTAAGGGCAATCAGCCCCAGCATTTT	CASSPLSKGNQPQHF
TRBV23-1	-	TRBJ2-1	-	TGCGCCAGCAGTCCCGAGGTCCGCAATGAGCAGTTCTTC	CASSPEVRNEQFF
TRBV7-7	TRBD2	TRBJ2-5	-	TGTGCCAGCAGCTTAGGGGTCGGGCCTAGCGGAAGGGAGACCCAGTACTTC	CASSLGVGPSGRETQYF
TRBV18	-	TRBJ1-1	-	TGTGCCAGCTCACCACCCTCGGCGAACACTGAAGCTTTCTTT	CASSPPSANTEAFF
TRBV5-4	TRBD2	TRBJ2-3	-	TGTGCCAGCAGCCTGACTAGCGGAACCACAGATACGCAGTATTTT	CASSLTSGTTDTQYF
TRBV7-6	-	TRBJ1-5	-	TGTGCCAGCAGCGCCGGGGGGAGTAGCAATCAGCCCCAGCATTTT	CASSAGGSSNQPQHF
TRBV7-2	TRBD2	TRBJ2-4	-	TGTGCCAGCAGCTTAGGGCTAGCGGGAGGAATTCAGTACTTC	CASSLGLAGGIQYF
TRBV10-2	-	TRBJ2-5	-	TGCGCCAGCAGTGGGTTCAGGGGAGAGACCCAGTACTTC	CASSGFRGETQYF
TRBV27	TRBD1	TRBJ2-1	-	TGTGCCAGCAGTGTAAACAGGGGGCTCTACAATGAGCAGTTCTTC	CASSVNRGLYNEQFF
TRBV9	-	TRBJ2-1	-	TGTGCCAGCAGCGAGTCCCCCAACAGGGCCGATGAGCAGTTCTTC	CASSESPNRADEQFF
TRBV7-2	-	TRBJ2-1	-	TGTGCCAGCAGCTTAGTTTTGCCTCCAAGCTCCTACAATGAGCAGTTCTTC	CASSLVLPPSSYNEQFF
TRBV7-9	-	TRBJ2-2	-	TGTGCCAGCAGCTTAGCCCAGGGTTGGAACACCGGGGAGCTGTTTTTT	CASSLAQGWNTGELFF
TRBV19	TRBD2	TRBJ2-7	once	TGTGCCAGTAGTATGGAGGCAGTAGCGGGGATCTACGAGCAGTACTTC	CASSMEAVAGIYEQYF
TRBV4-1	TRBD1	TRBJ1-2	-	TGCGCCAGCAGCTCACACCGGGACAGGGACGGGGGCTACACCTTC	CASSSHRDRDGGYTF
TRBV9	-	TRBJ2-1	-	TGTGCCAGCACCCCGGGTGAAGGCAATGAGCAGTTCTTC	CASTPGEGNEQFF
TRBV4-1	-	TRBJ1-6	-	TGCGCCAGCAGCCCTCTCAGCTCCTATAATTCACCCCTCCACTTT	CASSPLSSYNSPLHF
TRBV30	TRBD2	TRBJ2-7	-	TGTGCCTGGAGTGTCACTAGCGGGCCTTACGAGCAGTACTTC	CAWSVTSGPYEQYF
TRBV29-1	-	TRBJ2-7	-	TGCAGCGTACTCAGGACCTCCTACGAGCAGTACTTC	CSVLRTSYEQYF
TRBV28	-	TRBJ2-7	-	TGTGCCAGCAGCTCTTGGCCCGGGGCAGGCCAGACCTACGAGCAGTACTTC	CASSSWPGAGQTYEQYF
TRBV15	-	TRBJ2-3	-	TGTGCCACCAGCACCAGACGGGCAGATACGCAGTATTTT	CATSTRRADTQYF
TRBV5-1	TRBD1	TRBJ1-4	-	TGCGCCAGCAGCCTGACAGGGGGCGCAACTAATGAAAAACTGTTTTTT	CASSLTGGATNEKLFF
TRBV7-9	-	TRBJ2-3	-	TGTGCCAGCAGCCCCCTACTCGGACTTTATAGCACAGATACGCAGTATTTT	CASSPLLGLYSTDTQYF
TRBV7-9	-	TRBJ2-2	-	TGTGCCAGCAGCTTAGGTATGGCTGCGAACACCGGGGAGCTGTTTTTT	CASSLGMAANTGELFF
TRBV28	-	TRBJ1-2	-	TGTGCCAGCAGTTTGGGCAGGGAAAGACATGGCTACACCTTC	CASSLGRERHGYTF
TRBV6-6	-	TRBJ1-2	-	TGTGCCAGCAGTTACCAATTAGGAGAGGGCTACACCTTC	CASSYQLGEGYTF
TRBV6-5	-	TRBJ1-6	-	TGTGCCAGCAGTTCCCGCTGGAGGGGAACCCACTCACCCCTCCACTTT	CASSSRWRGTHSPLHF